These T cell receptor beta chains were read from a single sample in a study of OX40 agonist ivuxolimab in advanced cancers. The table came from immunoSEQ multiplex PCR; TCRdb's copy has only in-frame clones and leaves some out. The sample consists of under 40,000 clones, 65% to 80% of them appearing once. The sample consisted of CD4+ or CD8+ T cells sorted from blood, taken in a trial of the OX40 agonist ivuxolimab. The receptors were sampled from an adult with an advanced solid tumor such as melanoma, head and neck, liver or kidney cancer. Each CDR3 is given with its conserved first and last residue. The D gene is left open where the match is weak.

CAWSLGQAYEQYF | TRBD1 | TRBJ2-7 | TRBV30
CASTQKGIWSSYNSPLHF | - | TRBJ1-6 | TRBV7-8
CASSLDGTQTYNEQFF | - | TRBJ2-1 | TRBV7-6
CASSLTGETEAFF | TRBD1 | TRBJ1-1 | TRBV7-3
CASSLMGTKDEKLFF | - | TRBJ1-4 | TRBV5-4
CASSLAGVGQPQHF | - | TRBJ1-5 | TRBV7-9
CASSSWTGENTQYF | TRBD1 | TRBJ2-3 | TRBV11-2
CASSVERGDGYTF | - | TRBJ1-2 | TRBV6-1
CASRENWGADTQYF | - | TRBJ2-3 | TRBV10-2
CASSPSRTGEGEKLFF | TRBD1 | TRBJ1-4 | TRBV18
CASSFEREEQYF | - | TRBJ2-7 | TRBV5-1
CASSYLGQGWYGYTF | - | TRBJ1-2 | TRBV28
CASASHRGNQPQHF | TRBD1 | TRBJ1-5 | TRBV12-5
CASSLAENYGYTF | - | TRBJ1-2 | TRBV5-5
CASSLVVTEAFF | - | TRBJ1-1 | TRBV6-5
CASRLDRGSTGYTF | - | TRBJ1-2 | TRBV12-2
CASSQRLEGGTEAFF | - | TRBJ1-1 | TRBV18
CASSPSSGGAPDTQYF | TRBD2 | TRBJ2-3 | TRBV2
CASRRQGGSPLHF | TRBD1 | TRBJ1-6 | TRBV19
CASSQGQNTEAFF | - | TRBJ1-1 | TRBV18
CASSSEPSNQPQHF | - | TRBJ1-5 | TRBV27
CASSVQAGIGQPQHF | - | TRBJ1-5 | TRBV19
CASSLLGGAGGPRETQYF | TRBD2 | TRBJ2-5 | TRBV7-9
CASSLAPSAPPKETQYF | - | TRBJ2-5 | TRBV5-5
CASSLASHVYEQYF | - | TRBJ2-7 | TRBV5-1
CASRTAGTGTDTQYF | TRBD1 | TRBJ2-3 | TRBV6-5
CASSWSRSYNSPLHF | - | TRBJ1-6 | TRBV5-8
CAGSERYNEQFF | - | TRBJ2-1 | TRBV25-1
CASSLGGSGNTEAFF | TRBD1 | TRBJ1-1 | TRBV4-2
CSVEDTGRNYGYTF | - | TRBJ1-2 | TRBV29-1
CASSTGGAGANVLTF | TRBD1 | TRBJ2-6 | TRBV6-1
CASRPLQGLGGYTF | TRBD1 | TRBJ1-2 | TRBV6-5
CASSSQGRGSNSPLHF | - | TRBJ1-6 | TRBV7-3
CASSSGTGIGDEKLFF | TRBD1 | TRBJ1-4 | TRBV27
CASSLLAGGPTQDTQYF | TRBD2 | TRBJ2-3 | TRBV5-1
CASSPGDNSYGYTF | - | TRBJ1-2 | TRBV5-1
CASSALGGDGDGYTF | - | TRBJ1-2 | TRBV7-9
CATSRERGLYEQYF | - | TRBJ2-7 | TRBV15
CASKGRRDQETQYF | - | TRBJ2-5 | TRBV19
CASSSLGNTIYF | - | TRBJ1-3 | TRBV7-9
CASSETRNTEAFF | - | TRBJ1-1 | TRBV10-1
CASSAQGLANEKLFF | - | TRBJ1-4 | TRBV2
CASTLSGPYNEQFF | - | TRBJ2-1 | TRBV27
CASSLGTGDGYTF | TRBD1 | TRBJ1-2 | TRBV11-2
CASSLVDTQSPLHF | - | TRBJ1-6 | TRBV7-8
CASSESRPGLMNTEAFF | - | TRBJ1-1 | TRBV25-1
CASSQGHRATEAFF | - | TRBJ1-1 | TRBV4-1
CASSGQGATGELFF | TRBD1 | TRBJ2-2 | TRBV2
CAISEYRGSSGNTIYF | TRBD1 | TRBJ1-3 | TRBV10-3
CASSGTEYNEQFF | - | TRBJ2-1 | TRBV6-6
CASREDAYGYTF | - | TRBJ1-2 | TRBV6-1
CSAARETQYF | - | TRBJ2-5 | TRBV20-1
CASSLPQGAGTEAFF | TRBD1 | TRBJ1-1 | TRBV18
CASSLASGETDTQYF | TRBD2 | TRBJ2-3 | TRBV7-9
CASSSGQGPNSPLHF | TRBD1 | TRBJ1-6 | TRBV5-1
CASSPRDRAYGYTF | TRBD1 | TRBJ1-2 | TRBV28